A selection of T cell receptor beta chains follows, all from one sample in a study of early T cells in non-severe SARS-CoV-2 infection. TCRdb re-called the 5' RACE reads through MiXCR, storing one row per CDR3 protein. The table lists about 27,000 distinct CDR3 sequences, 4.4% of them singletons. Specimen: whole blood. The receptors were gathered from an adult who was a healthcare worker with PCR-confirmed SARS-CoV-2 infection or an uninfected control (not recorded which). Each CDR3 is given with its conserved first and last residue. A D gene is named only where the DNA matches it firmly. Clone sizes are given selectively: once, few, many, or a class where the clone is expanded.

D gene: TRBD2
clone size: many
J gene: TRBJ2-7
V gene: TRBV7-9
CDR3 protein: CASSLGLAGGPYEQYF
CDR3 DNA: TGTGCCAGCAGCCTGGGACTAGCGGGAGGGCCCTACGAGCAGTACTTC

D gene: .
clone size: many
J gene: TRBJ1-5
V gene: TRBV7-2
CDR3 protein: CASSLAGDRNQPQHF
CDR3 DNA: TGTGCCAGCAGCTTAGCTGGGGACCGCAATCAGCCCCAGCATTTT

D gene: TRBD1
clone size: many
J gene: TRBJ2-1
V gene: TRBV12-3/TRBV12-4
CDR3 protein: CASSQPGTVQFF
CDR3 DNA: TGTGCCAGCAGCCAACCCGGGACAGTCCAGTTCTTC

D gene: .
clone size: .
J gene: TRBJ2-5
V gene: TRBV7-8
CDR3 protein: CASSYPEGMGETQYF
CDR3 DNA: TGTGCCAGCAGTTACCCGGAGGGGATGGGAGAGACCCAGTACTTC

D gene: .
clone size: many
J gene: TRBJ1-3
V gene: TRBV20-1
CDR3 protein: CSASQAVSGNTIYF
CDR3 DNA: TGCAGTGCTAGTCAAGCGGTCTCTGGAAACACCATATATTTT

D gene: TRBD1
clone size: many
J gene: TRBJ2-7
V gene: TRBV12-3/TRBV12-4
CDR3 protein: CASSFKGASSEQYF
CDR3 DNA: TGTGCCAGCAGTTTCAAGGGGGCTTCATCCGAGCAGTACTTC

D gene: .
clone size: many
J gene: TRBJ2-1
V gene: TRBV12-3/TRBV12-4
CDR3 protein: CASSPSSEQFF
CDR3 DNA: TGTGCCAGCAGCCCAAGTAGTGAGCAGTTCTTC

D gene: .
clone size: many
J gene: TRBJ1-1
V gene: TRBV9
CDR3 protein: CASSGEEEVEAFF
CDR3 DNA: TGTGCCAGCAGCGGAGAGGAGGAGGTGGAAGCTTTCTTT

D gene: TRBD1
clone size: many
J gene: TRBJ1-2
V gene: TRBV20-1
CDR3 protein: CSAGQGSDGYTF
CDR3 DNA: TGCAGTGCAGGACAGGGGTCTGATGGCTACACCTTC

D gene: TRBD1
clone size: many
J gene: TRBJ2-7
V gene: TRBV12-3/TRBV12-4
CDR3 protein: CASSSGQSLSVIGEQYF
CDR3 DNA: TGTGCCAGCAGTTCGGGACAGTCACTCTCAGTAATCGGCGAGCAGTACTTC

D gene: .
clone size: .
J gene: TRBJ2-3
V gene: TRBV20-1
CDR3 protein: CSALVSDTQYF
CDR3 DNA: TGCAGTGCTTTAGTGTCAGATACGCAGTATTTT

D gene: .
clone size: many
J gene: TRBJ2-5
V gene: TRBV11-2
CDR3 protein: CASRQAYGVNQETQYF
CDR3 DNA: TGTGCCAGCAGACAAGCATACGGGGTAAACCAAGAGACCCAGTACTTC

D gene: TRBD1
clone size: few
J gene: TRBJ2-1
V gene: TRBV29-1
CDR3 protein: CSVEAGTGYSYDNEQFF
CDR3 DNA: TGCAGCGTTGAAGCGGGGACAGGGTATTCGTACGACAATGAGCAGTTCTTC

D gene: TRBD2
clone size: many
J gene: TRBJ2-1
V gene: TRBV24-1
CDR3 protein: CATRGLADNEQFF
CDR3 DNA: TGTGCCACACGAGGACTAGCGGACAATGAGCAGTTCTTC

D gene: .
clone size: many
J gene: TRBJ2-2
V gene: TRBV11-2
CDR3 protein: CASSLAPGARTGELFF
CDR3 DNA: TGTGCCAGCAGCTTAGCCCCGGGGGCAAGGACCGGGGAGCTGTTTTTT